These 7 T cell receptor beta chains were all obtained from the same sample, sequenced in a study of control samples from healthy donors and cancer patients. Assay: immunoSEQ multiplex PCR; the TCRdb copy retains only in-frame clones and omits some. The profile covers fewer than 95,000 clones, with more than 75% appearing a single time and about 2.1% taken by the ten largest. Sequencing input: blood. These TCRs come from a middle-aged woman in good health.

The chain couples TRBV5-1 to TRBJ1-2, with 11 nucleotides matching TRBD1. This CDR3 is built from 17 residues. From germline, CDR1 is SGHRS and CDR2 YFSETQ. Trimming cost V 0 bases and J 0 bases; bases outside gene matches: 4. For the CDR3, the DNA is TGCGCCAGCAGCTTGGGGACAGGGGGCTCTGCTAACTATGGCTACACCTTC. Translated, it gives CASSLGTGGSANYGYTF.

The chain combines TRBV2 with TRBJ1-2; a weak D match, TRBD1 (5 bases). Per germline, CDR1 SNHLY and CDR2 FYNNEI. V lost 0 bases to trimming and J lost 4 bases, with 12 bases between them. There are 15 residues in the CDR3. The CDR3: CASSEASTVGYGYTF. The DNA for the CDR3 is TGTGCCAGCAGTGAAGCCTCGACAGTGGGCTATGGCTACACCTTC.

The V gene is TRBV29-1, the J gene TRBJ2-1, with a possible D match to TRBD1 (6 bases). V was clipped by 6 bases and J by 8 bases, with 14 bases between them. There are 12 residues in the CDR3. CDR1 and CDR2 from the germline V gene are SQVTM and ANQGSEA. The CDR3 region has the DNA TGCAGCGTCGCACAGGGTATGGATGAGCAGTTCTTC. It translates to CSVAQGMDEQFF.

J is TRBJ2-7 and V is TRBV25-1; 8 positions match TRBD1. The CDR3 contains 14 residues. Germline V gene lookup returns CDR1 MGHDK and CDR2 SYGVNS. V lost 7 bases and J lost 4; bases outside the gene matches: 9. The CDR3 DNA sequence: TGTGCCAGCACCGTAGACAGGGGATGGTACGAGCAGTACTTC. It specifies CASTVDRGWYEQYF.

The chain carries TRBV2 and TRBJ1-2; D is uncertain. Germline V gives CDR1 SNHLY, CDR2 FYNNEI. Trimming took off 1 base at V and 3 bases at J, with 6 bases between the two ends. This CDR3 has 13 amino acids. CDR3 nucleotide sequence: TGTGCCAGCAGTGAAGGACCAGACTATGGCTACACCTTC. Its translation is CASSEGPDYGYTF.

This chain uses TRBV30 with TRBJ2-7; D remains ambiguous. Deletions cut 1 base from V and 9 bases from J, with 16 bases between. The germline V gene has CDR1 GTSNPN and CDR2 SVGIG (reference sequence). The CDR3 has 13 amino acids. The CDR3 sequence: CAWSAVKGNRQYF. In nucleotides, the CDR3 is TGTGCCTGGAGTGCCGTGAAGGGCAATCGGCAGTACTTC.

The rearrangement joins TRBV7-3 to TRBJ2-3, with D perhaps TRBD1 (5 bases). In germline, CDR1 is SGHTA, CDR2 FQGTGA. V lost 2 bases to trimming and J lost 6 bases, with 12 bases between them. CDR3 length: 14 amino acids. In nucleotides, the CDR3 is TGTGCCAGCAGCTTAGTTGGGGCAAAGGATACGCAGTATTTT. Translation: CASSLVGAKDTQYF.